These 26 T cell receptor beta chains share one sample of origin, sequenced in a study of T-cell memory formation after mild COVID-19 (dated by TCRdb to the early 2020s). Library construction relied on 5' RACE. The instrument was an Illumina NovaSeq 6000. The public reads were reanalyzed by TCRdb: fastp trimming at Q25, MiXCR alignment, in-frame beta chains only. CDR3 protein sequences are deduplicated, and each keeps its most common genes and DNA. For this sample the table gives about 290,000 distinct CDR3 sequences, of which about 15% were detected only once. Around a fifth of the sample is held by the ten biggest clonotypes. Sequencing was done on a sample of PBMCs or a T cell subset sorted from them (not recorded which). The origin of the receptors is a man aged 18 to 29 who had mild COVID-19 (a few samples of this study predate the infection). The sample titles of this study are shuffled in the database, so cell type and time point are left out; the donor was told from shared clones.

The chain uses TRBV10-3 and TRBJ1-2; D is uncertain. V was pared by 5 bases and J by 8 bases, with 12 bases between. The CDR3 extends over 12 amino acids. Germline CDR1 reads ENHRY; CDR2 reads SYGVKD. As DNA, the CDR3 is TGTGCCATCAGTCCGGGTCCCCAAGGCTACACCTTC. Residues: CAISPGPQGYTF.

The chain couples TRBV25-1 to TRBJ1-1; no firm D call. The CDR3 is made up of 12 amino acids. The V end was cut by 7 bases, the J end by 0 bases, with 6 bases between. Germline values: CDR1 MGHDK, CDR2 SYGVNS. CDR3 bases: TGTGCCAGCAACGGAGTGAACACTGAAGCTTTCTTT. Residues: CASNGVNTEAFF.

The V gene is TRBV7-8, the J gene TRBJ1-4; a weak D match, TRBD1 (6 bases). The CDR3 loop spans 14 amino acids. V was trimmed by 2 bases and J by 8 bases, leaving 12 bases between them. Germline loops: CDR1 SGHVS, CDR2 FQNEAQ. The DNA of the CDR3 is TGTGCCAGCAGCTTAAACGGGGGGCAGGAAAAACTGTTTTTT. The encoded protein is CASSLNGGQEKLFF.

The rearrangement uses TRBV14 and TRBJ2-6; no definite D call. The V gene lost 0 bases and the J gene lost 4 bases, with 19 bases spanning the gap. This CDR3 has 19 residues. Germline CDR1 is SGHDN and CDR2 is FVKESK. CDR3 region: CASSQELFLELWGANVLTF. The CDR3 DNA reads TGTGCCAGCAGCCAAGAACTCTTTCTAGAGCTGTGGGGGGCCAACGTCCTGACTTTC.

The chain links TRBV5-4 to TRBJ2-3; D is undetermined. The CDR3 is made up of 15 amino acids. CDR1 is SGHNT, CDR2 YYREEE, per germline (reference sequence). Trimming removed 1 base from V and 2 bases from J, with 11 bases in between. This chain's CDR3 is CASSLLGLSTDTQYF. CDR3 in DNA: TGTGCCAGCAGCTTGTTGGGCCTCTCCACAGATACGCAGTATTTT. Using reference TRBV5-4 and TRBJ2-3 for the parts outside the CDR3, the full variable domain is ETGVTQSPTHLIKTRGQQVTLRCSSQSGHNTVSWYQQALGQGPQFIFQYYREEENGRGNFPPRFSGLQFPNYSSELNVNALELDDSALYLCASSLLGLSTDTQYFGPGTRLTVL.

The chain joins TRBV7-3 to TRBJ1-2; a possible D gene is TRBD1 (5 bases). This CDR3 comprises 13 residues. Trimming took 5 bases from V and 8 from J, leaving 15 bases between them. Per the germline V gene, CDR1 is SGHTA and CDR2 is FQGTGA. The DNA of the CDR3 is TGTGCCAGCAGCCTTAGCGGGGACGGAGGCTACACCTTC. It yields the protein CASSLSGDGGYTF.

This clonotype was detected only a few times. The rearrangement joins TRBV5-1 to TRBJ2-5; 7 positions match TRBD2. V was clipped by 4 bases and J by 0 bases; unmatched bases: 3. CDR1 is SGHRS and CDR2 is YFSETQ in the germline V gene. The CDR3 loop spans 14 amino acids. CDR3 protein: CASSLAGDQETQYF. DNA of the CDR3: TGCGCCAGCAGCCTCGCGGGGGACCAAGAGACCCAGTACTTC.

The J gene is TRBJ1-1, the V gene TRBV18; tentative D call: TRBD1 (6 bases). V lost 5 bases and J 3 bases, leaving 13 bases between the germline ends. The germline CDR1 and CDR2 sequences are KGHSH and LQKENI. The CDR3 is 14 amino acids. The CDR3: CASSATRQDTEAFF. CDR3 nucleotides: TGTGCCAGCTCAGCTACTCGACAGGACACTGAAGCTTTCTTT.

This clonotype was detected only a few times. This chain uses TRBV7-8 with TRBJ2-1; TRBD2 agrees at 7 bases. V lost 7 bases to trimming and J lost 6 bases; unmatched junction nucleotides: 9. The CDR3 has 14 amino acids. The V gene's germline CDR1 is SGHVS and CDR2 FQNEAQ. CDR3 DNA sequence: TGTGCCAGCAACGCTGCGGGGGTACTCAATGAGCAGTTCTTC. Its translation: CASNAAGVLNEQFF.

In this sample, this clonotype turned up a few times. The chain uses TRBV11-1 and TRBJ2-3; 10 nucleotides match TRBD2. The CDR3 is made up of 18 amino acids. The J segment lost 0 bases and the V segment lost 2 bases, leaving 8 bases of the junction unmatched. Germline assignment: CDR1 SGHAT and CDR2 FQDESV (reference sequence). The CDR3 loop is CASSLLAGEITSTDTQYF. In nucleotides, the CDR3 is TGTGCCAGCAGCTTACTAGCGGGGGAGATCACTAGCACAGATACGCAGTATTTT.

This clonotype showed up many times. The V and J genes are TRBV7-6 and TRBJ1-1; tentatively, D is TRBD1 (5 bases). Germline V CDR1 and CDR2: SGHVS, FNYEAQ. V lost 1 base to trimming and J lost 3 bases, with 12 bases between them. There are 15 residues in the CDR3. The CDR3 sequence: CASSLDASGDTEAFF. The CDR3 DNA is TGTGCCAGCAGCTTAGACGCCTCGGGGGACACTGAAGCTTTCTTT.

The chain combines TRBV27 with TRBJ1-6, with D maybe TRBD1 (6 bases). CDR3 length: 13 residues. V was clipped by 7 bases and J by 7 bases, with 11 bases between them. CDR1 and CDR2 from the germline V gene are MNHEY and SMNVEV (reference sequence). For the CDR3, the DNA is TGTGCCAGCACCACAGGGAAAAATTCACCCCTCCACTTT. This encodes CASTTGKNSPLHF.

The gene calls are TRBV7-9 and TRBJ1-1; TRBD1 matches at 8 bases. Germline CDR1 and CDR2: SEHNR and FQNEAQ (reference sequence). This CDR3 spans 14 amino acids. Trimming at V came to 5 bases and at J to 3 bases, leaving 5 bases not matched to a gene. The CDR3 nucleotides are TGTGCCAGCAGCCTCGAACAGGGGGACACTGAAGCTTTCTTT. This encodes CASSLEQGDTEAFF.

The V gene is TRBV4-1, the J gene TRBJ2-1; TRBD1 matches at 9 bases. The germline V gene encodes CDR1 MGHRA and CDR2 YSYEKL. The CDR3 spans 14 residues. V shed 3 bases, J shed 8 bases, and the junction held 5 bases outside the gene matches. The CDR3 is CASSHRQGGDEQFF. In DNA, the CDR3 is TGCGCCAGCAGCCATAGACAGGGGGGCGATGAGCAGTTCTTC.

Ten or more counts support this clonotype. This chain uses TRBV5-1 with TRBJ1-3, with D hard to call. V lost 1 base to trimming and J lost 2 bases, with 7 bases between them. Germline-derived CDR1 and CDR2 are SGHRS and YFSETQ. The CDR3 length is 14 residues. The DNA for the CDR3 is TGCGCCAGCAGCTTGAACGGGGCTGGAAACACCATATATTTT. Translation gives CASSLNGAGNTIYF.

This clonotype has only a few counts. J is TRBJ2-1 and V is TRBV7-2; 8 bases map to TRBD2. There are 17 residues in the CDR3. The ends lost 1 base at V and 5 bases at J; junction bases unmatched: 10. Germline V gives CDR1 SGHTA, CDR2 FQGNSA. CDR3 amino acids: CASSLGFRLAKNNEQFF. As DNA, the CDR3 is TGTGCCAGCAGCTTAGGTTTCCGACTAGCGAAGAACAATGAGCAGTTCTTC.

This clonotype was seen ten or more times. The gene calls are TRBV7-3 and TRBJ2-7; 7 nucleotides align to TRBD2. The germline CDR1 and CDR2 sequences are SGHTA and FQGTGA. CDR3 length: 14 residues. J lost 6 bases, V lost 2 bases, and 7 bases had no gene match. The CDR3 DNA reads TGTGCCAGCAGCTTAGGTGGGGGGGTCCGCGAGCAGTACGTC. Protein product: CASSLGGGVREQYV.

This clonotype was seen only a few times. This chain links TRBV6-5 with TRBJ2-7; tentative D call: TRBD2 (6 bases). The CDR3 totals 15 residues. Trimming cost V 6 bases and J 1 base, with 16 bases left between them. CDR1 and CDR2 from the germline V gene are MNHEY and SVGAGI. The CDR3: CASRRTTFGSYEQYV. The DNA for the CDR3 is TGTGCCAGCAGACGGACTACGTTCGGATCCTACGAGCAGTACGTC.

This clonotype has just a few counts. The rearrangement links TRBV9 to TRBJ2-3; no reliable D call. Germline CDR1 is SGDLS and CDR2 is YYNGEE. The CDR3 consists of 14 residues. V was pared by 0 bases and J by 2 bases, with 7 bases between. CDR3 residues: CASSVAGDTDTQYF. The CDR3 DNA follows: TGTGCCAGCAGCGTAGCGGGCGACACAGATACGCAGTATTTT.

The chain is built from TRBV28 and TRBJ1-1, with D perhaps matching TRBD1 (6 bases). The V and J ends lost 8 bases and 0 bases respectively, with 22 bases between them. The CDR3 sequence is 17 residues long. From germline, CDR1 is MDHEN and CDR2 SYDVKM. The CDR3 spells CASPPQGVAVMNTEAFF. The CDR3 coding sequence is TGTGCCAGCCCACCACAGGGCGTTGCGGTAATGAACACTGAAGCTTTCTTT.

The V gene is TRBV12-3 or TRBV12-4, the J gene TRBJ2-1; tentatively, D is TRBD1 or TRBD2 (5 bases each). The CDR3 contains 14 residues. Trimming left V 6 bases short and J 4 bases short, with 13 bases between. This CDR3 is CASSWDLGYNEQFF. For the CDR3, the DNA is TGTGCCAGCAGCTGGGACCTAGGATACAATGAGCAGTTCTTC.

This rearrangement joins TRBV19 to TRBJ1-2; D call uncertain. The V and J ends lost 4 bases and 4 bases respectively, with 16 bases between them. This CDR3 comprises 15 residues. Germline values: CDR1 LNHDA, CDR2 SQIVND (reference sequence). CDR3 coding DNA: TGTGCCAGTAGTAGCCCAGGACGTCGGAGCTATGGCTACACCTTC. Amino acids: CASSSPGRRSYGYTF.

As DNA, the CDR3 is TGCAGTGCTAGAGTCTCGACTAGCGGGTACGCGAACACCGGGGAGCTGTTTTTT. Amino acid sequence: CSARVSTSGYANTGELFF. This rearrangement joins TRBV20-1 to TRBJ2-2; 10 nucleotides line up with TRBD2. V was clipped by 1 base and J by 0 bases; unmatched bases: 8. CDR1 and CDR2 from the germline V gene are DFQATT and SNEGSKA (reference sequence). This CDR3 has 18 amino acids.

V is TRBV7-2 and J is TRBJ2-5; no clear D gene. CDR1 and CDR2 (germline): SGHTA, FQGNSA. Trimming cost V 1 base and J 5 bases, with 11 bases left between them. CDR3 length: 14 amino acids. The CDR3 region has the DNA TGTGCCAGCAGCTTAGGTGTGGGAATGGAGACCCAGTACTTC. This gives the protein CASSLGVGMETQYF. Full variable domain (outside the CDR3, taken from reference TRBV7-2 and TRBJ2-5): GAGVSQSPSNKVTEKGKDVELRCDPISGHTALYWYRQSLGQGLEFLIYFQGNSAPDKSGLPSDRFSAERTGGSVSTLTIQRTQQEDSAVYLCASSLGVGMETQYFGPGTRLLVL.

This clonotype came up a few times. The rearrangement links TRBV6-1 to TRBJ1-5; 9 nucleotides match TRBD1. Trimming cost V 7 bases and J 6 bases; bases outside gene matches: 13. This CDR3 has 16 amino acids. In germline, CDR1 is MNHNS, CDR2 SASEGT. DNA for the CDR3: TGTGCCAGCACCGAGATCAGGACAGGGGCGGGTCAGCCCCAGCATTTT. Its protein is CASTEIRTGAGQPQHF.

In this sample, this clonotype turned up a few times. The chain joins TRBV20-1 to TRBJ2-7; TRBD1 might be the D (6 bases). In germline, CDR1 is DFQATT, CDR2 SNEGSKA (reference sequence). The CDR3 loop spans 14 amino acids. Trimming removed 6 bases at V and 0 bases at J, with 15 bases between. In DNA, the CDR3 is TGCAGTGCGACGGACCGGGACACCTCCTACGAGCAGTACGTC. Its protein is CSATDRDTSYEQYV.